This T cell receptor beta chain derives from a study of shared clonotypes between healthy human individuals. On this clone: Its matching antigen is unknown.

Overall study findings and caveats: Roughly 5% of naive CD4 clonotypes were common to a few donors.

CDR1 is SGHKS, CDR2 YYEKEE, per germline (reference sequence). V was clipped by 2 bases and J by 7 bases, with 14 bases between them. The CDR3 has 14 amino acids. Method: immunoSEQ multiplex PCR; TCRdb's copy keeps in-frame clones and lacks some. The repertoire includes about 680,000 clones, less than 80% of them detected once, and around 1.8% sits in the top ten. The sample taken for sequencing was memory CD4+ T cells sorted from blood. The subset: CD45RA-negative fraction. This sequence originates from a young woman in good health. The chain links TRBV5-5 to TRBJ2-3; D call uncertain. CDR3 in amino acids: CASSFQLPGYTQYF. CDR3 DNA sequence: TGTGCCAGCAGCTTTCAGCTCCCCGGTTATACGCAGTATTTT.